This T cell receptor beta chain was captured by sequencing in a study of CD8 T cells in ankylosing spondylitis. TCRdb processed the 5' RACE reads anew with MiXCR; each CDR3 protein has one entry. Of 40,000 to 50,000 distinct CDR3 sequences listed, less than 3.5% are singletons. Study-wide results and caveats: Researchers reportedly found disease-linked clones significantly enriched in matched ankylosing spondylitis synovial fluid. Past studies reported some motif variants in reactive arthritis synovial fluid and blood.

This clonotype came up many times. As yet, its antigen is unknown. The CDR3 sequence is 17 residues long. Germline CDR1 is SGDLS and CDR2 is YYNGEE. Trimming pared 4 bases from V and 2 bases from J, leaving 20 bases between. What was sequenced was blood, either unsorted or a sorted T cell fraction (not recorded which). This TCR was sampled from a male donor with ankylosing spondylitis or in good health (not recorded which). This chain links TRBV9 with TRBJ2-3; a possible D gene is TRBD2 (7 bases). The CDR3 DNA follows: TGTGCCAGCAGCCCCGGGGAGGGACAACCATCCACAGATACGCAGTATTTT. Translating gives CASSPGEGQPSTDTQYF.